Following are 27 T cell receptor beta chains from one sample sequenced in a study of technical replicates of blood from several donors. Profiled with immunoSEQ multiplex PCR; TCRdb holds only in-frame clones, not every one. The sample shows 60,000 to 90,000 clones, about 97% of them seen only once. Sequenced sample: T cells isolated from PBMCs. The receptors here all came from a human donor in good health.

The J gene is TRBJ2-1, the V gene TRBV6-1; no reliable D call. The ends were cut back, 2 bases at V and 0 bases at J, with 14 bases in the middle. The germline gives CDR1 MNHNS, CDR2 SASEGT. CDR3 size: 17 residues. CDR3 amino acids: CASSEKSSADSYNEQFF. The CDR3, as DNA: TGTGCCAGCAGTGAAAAGAGTTCGGCGGACTCCTACAATGAGCAGTTCTTC.

The gene calls are TRBV14 and TRBJ1-1; D remains unclear. V shed 3 bases and J shed 3 bases, with 11 bases lying between them. The CDR3 covers 14 residues. Germline V gene lookup returns CDR1 SGHDN and CDR2 FVKESK. CDR3 in amino acids: CASSQIRGDTEAFF. The CDR3 bases are TGTGCCAGCAGCCAGATCCGGGGTGACACTGAAGCTTTCTTT. The full variable domain, in which reference TRBV14 and TRBJ1-1 provide the parts outside the CDR3, is EAGVTQFPSHSVIEKGQTVTLRCDPISGHDNLYWYRRVMGKEIKFLLHFVKESKQDESGMPNNRFLAERTGGTYSTLKVQPAELEDSGVYFCASSQIRGDTEAFFGQGTRLTVV.

This rearrangement joins TRBV14 to TRBJ2-1; D gene uncertain. Germline loops: CDR1 SGHDN, CDR2 FVKESK. Trimming stripped 3 bases from V and 4 bases from J, with 7 bases between. The CDR3 has 13 amino acids. Here the CDR3 DNA reads TGTGCCAGCAGCCAGGGCCGTTACAATGAGCAGTTCTTC. Residues: CASSQGRYNEQFF.

The chain has TRBV7-9 and TRBJ1-4; D ambiguous. Per the germline V gene, CDR1 is SEHNR and CDR2 is FQNEAQ (reference sequence). Deletions cut 5 bases from V and 4 bases from J, with 20 bases between. The CDR3 is made up of 17 amino acids. CDR3: CASSMRAPDLGNEKLFF. In nucleotides, the CDR3 is TGTGCCAGCAGCATGAGGGCGCCGGACCTAGGTAATGAAAAACTGTTTTTT.

This chain connects TRBV14 to TRBJ2-7, with D possibly TRBD2 on 7 matching bases. Per the germline V gene, CDR1 is SGHDN and CDR2 is FVKESK. V was shortened by 2 bases and J by 1 base, with 15 bases between the two germline ends. CDR3 length: 16 amino acids. The CDR3 DNA reads as TGTGCCAGCAGCCAATACGGGGGGCGCGGATCCTACGAGCAGTACTTC. This gives the protein CASSQYGGRGSYEQYF.

The chain employs TRBV2 and TRBJ1-2; 7 bases match TRBD1. This CDR3 is 12 amino acids long. The ends lost 5 bases at V and 6 bases at J; junction bases unmatched: 3. The germline V gene encodes CDR1 SNHLY and CDR2 FYNNEI. The CDR3: CASSPGQDGYTF. The CDR3 coding sequence is TGTGCCAGCAGTCCAGGACAGGATGGCTACACCTTC.

The V and J genes are TRBV18 and TRBJ2-1; TRBD2 matches 10 bases. With V trimmed by 0 bases and J by 10 bases, 9 bases remained unmatched. The CDR3 has 16 residues. CDR1 is KGHSH, CDR2 LQKENI, per germline. The CDR3, as DNA: TGTGCCAGCTCACCACCGGGGATAGCGGGAGGTGGGGAGCAGTTCTTC. Its translation is CASSPPGIAGGGEQFF. The variable domain in full, completed from reference TRBV18 and TRBJ2-1, reads NAGVMQNPRHLVRRRGQEARLRCSPMKGHSHVYWYRQLPEEGLKFMVYLQKENIIDESGMPKERFSAEFPKEGPSILRIQQVVRGDSAAYFCASSPPGIAGGGEQFFGPGTRLTVL.

V usage is TRBV9 and J usage is TRBJ2-1, with TRBD2 identical over 9 bases. Germline CDR1 and CDR2: SGDLS and YYNGEE. V was clipped by 0 bases and J by 9 bases; unmatched bases: 4. CDR3 length: 14 residues. CDR3 nucleotides: TGTGCCAGCAGCGTAGGCGGGGGGGCCAGTGAGCAGTTCTTC. The encoded protein is CASSVGGGASEQFF.

The J gene is TRBJ2-7, the V gene TRBV15; TRBD1 matches 9 bases. Germline V CDR1 and CDR2: LNHNV, YYDKDF (reference sequence). V was clipped by 8 bases and J by 3 bases; unmatched bases: 8. The length of the CDR3 is 14 residues. CDR3 nucleotide sequence: TGTGCCACCGCCGAACAGGGGGCGAACTACGAGCAGTACTTC. This sequence encodes CATAEQGANYEQYF.

The chain is built from TRBV5-1 and TRBJ1-1, with a possible D match to TRBD1 (5 bases). The V gene's germline CDR1 is SGHRS and CDR2 YFSETQ. The CDR3 spans 17 residues. V lost 1 base to trimming and J lost 0 bases, with 16 bases between them. DNA for the CDR3: TGCGCCAGCAGCTTGCGGTTCGGCGGACACTTGAACACTGAAGCTTTCTTT. This codes for CASSLRFGGHLNTEAFF.

This chain's CDR3 is CASSPRRRGSGVNTEAFF. CDR3 in DNA: TGTGCCAGCAGCCCGAGGAGAAGGGGGAGCGGAGTGAACACTGAAGCTTTCTTT. The V and J genes are TRBV5-4 and TRBJ1-1, with a weak D call TRBD1 (6 bases). Trimming took off 4 bases at V and 0 bases at J, with 22 bases between the two ends. CDR3 length: 18 residues. Germline CDR1 reads SGHNT; CDR2 reads YYREEE (reference sequence).

The chain joins TRBV6-1 to TRBJ2-7; D possibly corresponds to TRBD1 (5 bases). CDR1 is MNHNS and CDR2 is SASEGT in the germline V gene. The V end was cut by 1 base, the J end by 8 bases, with 12 bases between. The CDR3 extends over 13 amino acids. The CDR3 DNA follows: TGTGCCAGCAGTGAAGTGAAGGGGCTGCAGCAGTACTTC. This gives the protein CASSEVKGLQQYF.

This clone appeared once. V gene TRBV4-1 combines with J gene TRBJ2-1, with D possibly matching TRBD1 (6 bases). This CDR3 comprises 14 residues. CDR1 and CDR2 (germline): MGHRA, YSYEKL. Trimming took 1 base from V and 6 from J, leaving 10 bases between them. The CDR3 nucleotides are TGCGCCAGCAGCCAAGCCGGGACATTCAATGAGCAGTTCTTC. Its translation is CASSQAGTFNEQFF.

This rearrangement joins TRBV28 to TRBJ2-7, with TRBD2 matching 7 bases. CDR1 and CDR2 from the germline V gene are MDHEN and SYDVKM. The CDR3 contains 16 residues. Trimming cost V 5 bases and J 3 bases; bases outside gene matches: 13. For the CDR3, the DNA is TGTGCCAGCAGTCCTCCATACCGGGAGGTTGTCTACGAGCAGTACTTC. This codes for CASSPPYREVVYEQYF.

The chain is built from TRBV12-5 and TRBJ1-5; D uncertain. The CDR3 runs 12 residues. V dropped 4 bases and J dropped 7 bases, with 8 bases sitting between them. Germline CDR1 and CDR2: LGHNT and FRNRAP. CDR3 bases: TGTGCTAGTGGTTCCCTCACACAGCCCCAGCATTTT. It encodes CASGSLTQPQHF. Looking up the rest from reference TRBV12-5 and TRBJ1-5 gives the full variable domain: DARVTQTPRHKVTEMGQEVTMRCQPILGHNTVFWYRQTMMQGLELLAYFRNRAPLDDSGMPKDRFSAEMPDATLATLKIQPSEPRDSAVYFCASGSLTQPQHFGDGTRLSIL.

This clone was observed a few times. The rearrangement joins TRBV19 to TRBJ2-7; 7 nucleotides line up with TRBD2. V was pared by 4 bases and J by 2 bases, with 8 bases of the junction left unmatched. The germline gives CDR1 LNHDA, CDR2 SQIVND (reference sequence). CDR3 length: 15 amino acids. The CDR3 reads CASSTAAGRTYEQYF. The DNA for the CDR3 is TGTGCCAGTAGTACCGCAGCGGGACGAACCTACGAGCAGTACTTC.

V usage is TRBV2 and J usage is TRBJ1-2; D may be TRBD1 (5 bases). V was pared by 1 base and J by 7 bases, with 19 bases between. Germline CDR1 SNHLY, CDR2 FYNNEI. CDR3 size: 16 residues. CDR3 in amino acids: CASSEGTWSDIVGYTF. DNA for the CDR3: TGTGCCAGCAGTGAAGGGACGTGGTCGGACATTGTTGGCTACACCTTC.

The V and J genes are TRBV6-1 and TRBJ2-2; D is perhaps TRBD1 (6 bases). V was clipped by 5 bases and J by 6 bases, with 10 bases between them. CDR3 length equals 13 residues. Germline V gene lookup returns CDR1 MNHNS and CDR2 SASEGT. The CDR3 DNA follows: TGTGCCAGCAGTACAGGGATTTCCGGGGAGCTGTTTTTT. This codes for CASSTGISGELFF.

The rearrangement links TRBV5-1 to TRBJ1-4; 8 bases match TRBD1. The CDR3 runs to 18 residues. Germline trimming cut 2 bases from V and 6 bases from J; bases unmatched to any gene: 15. Per the germline V gene, CDR1 is SGHRS and CDR2 is YFSETQ. CDR3: CASSFEDFPGGEDEKLFF. The CDR3 DNA reads TGCGCCAGCAGCTTTGAGGACTTCCCAGGGGGCGAAGATGAAAAACTGTTTTTT.

The chain recombines TRBV4-1 with TRBJ2-1, with 8 bases matching TRBD2. The CDR3 loop spans 21 amino acids. Germline-derived CDR1 and CDR2 are MGHRA and YSYEKL. V shed 1 base and J 0 bases; nucleotides not matched to a gene: 17. The CDR3 sequence is CASSQAMGLAGDLPSYNEQFF. In DNA form, the CDR3 reads TGCGCCAGCAGCCAAGCTATGGGTCTAGCGGGTGACCTCCCCTCCTACAATGAGCAGTTCTTC.

This chain joins TRBV4-1 and TRBJ2-2, with TRBD2 identical over 14 bases. Germline V CDR1 and CDR2: MGHRA, YSYEKL. This CDR3 is 17 amino acids long. The V and J ends lost 4 bases and 0 bases, in that order; junction bases with no gene match: 1. CDR3 in amino acids: CASSRGLAGANTGELFF. The CDR3 bases are TGCGCCAGCAGCCGGGGACTAGCGGGAGCGAACACCGGGGAGCTGTTTTTT.

V is TRBV11-3 and J is TRBJ2-3; D is uncertain. The germline V and J ends were trimmed by 1 base and 0 bases, with 8 bases remaining between them. Germline assignment: CDR1 SGHNT and CDR2 YENEEA. The CDR3 runs to 15 residues. CDR3 sequence reads: CASSLGGSSTDTQYF. In nucleotides, the CDR3 is TGTGCCAGCAGCTTAGGAGGATCCAGCACAGATACGCAGTATTTT.

This chain uses TRBV12-5 with TRBJ1-1; D is perhaps TRBD1 (5 bases). Trimming removed 2 bases from V and 1 base from J, with 8 bases in between. This CDR3 contains 14 residues. Looked up from germline, CDR1 is LGHNT and CDR2 is FRNRAP. The CDR3 sequence is CASGLSGANTEAFF. The CDR3 bases are TGTGCTAGTGGTTTGTCTGGGGCGAACACTGAAGCTTTCTTT.

The genes are TRBV25-1 and TRBJ2-3, with 8 nucleotides matching TRBD2. Trimming took 7 bases from V and 2 from J; bases not matched to a gene: 5. The CDR3 covers 14 residues. Germline V gene lookup returns CDR1 MGHDK and CDR2 SYGVNS. The CDR3 here is CASTLAGPTDTQYF. CDR3 in DNA: TGTGCCAGCACTCTAGCGGGTCCCACAGATACGCAGTATTTT.

The gene calls are TRBV6-1 and TRBJ2-3, with TRBD2 matching 14 bases. This CDR3 region has 16 residues. V lost 0 bases and J lost 11; bases outside the gene matches: 7. Germline lookup yields CDR1 MNHNS and CDR2 SASEGT. The CDR3 protein is CASSEASGLAGGQQYF. CDR3 in DNA: TGTGCCAGCAGTGAAGCGTCTGGACTAGCGGGGGGCCAGCAGTATTTT.

The chain recombines TRBV2 with TRBJ2-7; D is uncertain. The V gene lost 2 bases and the J gene lost 5 bases, with 4 bases spanning the gap. This CDR3 contains 11 residues. Germline V gene data show CDR1 as SNHLY and CDR2 as FYNNEI. In DNA, the CDR3 is TGTGCCAGCAGTGAATTCGACGAGCAGTACTTC. It is translated as CASSEFDEQYF. Based on the CDR3 plus reference TRBV2 and TRBJ2-7, the full variable domain is EPEVTQTPSHQVTQMGQEVILRCVPISNHLYFYWYRQILGQKVEFLVSFYNNEISEKSEIFDDQFSVERPDGSNFTLKIRSTKLEDSAMYFCASSEFDEQYFGPGTRLTVT.

J is TRBJ1-5 and V is TRBV6-1; TRBD1 agrees at 7 bases. Losses at the gene ends were 5 bases for V and 2 bases for J; bases not matched to a gene: 6. CDR1 and CDR2 from the germline V gene are MNHNS and SASEGT. The length of the CDR3 is 15 residues. The CDR3 region has the DNA TGTGCCAGCAGTTTACTAGACAGGGGCAATCAGCCCCAGCATTTT. This sequence encodes CASSLLDRGNQPQHF.